This is a list of T cell receptor beta chains from one sample in a study of T cells after yellow fever vaccination. TCRdb reprocessed the 5' RACE reads with MiXCR, giving one entry per CDR3 protein. The sample records hundreds of thousands of distinct CDR3 sequences, approximately 13% being singletons. The specimen comprised PBMCs, sampled on the day of the yellow fever booster vaccination. These receptors came from a man between 25 and 39 years old who received the YFV17D yellow fever vaccine. Both conserved end residues are part of each CDR3. D genes are given only for firm matches. Some rows have no size entry. The others give once, few or many, or a class for an expanded clone.

j_gene | abundance | d_gene | v_gene | CDR3aa | CDR3nt
TRBJ2-7 | - | - | TRBV9 | CASSVELYSYEQYF | TGTGCCAGCAGCGTTGAGCTTTACTCCTACGAGCAGTACTTC
TRBJ1-2 | few | - | TRBV14 | CASSQGQGRIYGYTF | TGTGCCAGCAGCCAAGGTCAGGGGAGGATCTATGGCTACACCTTC
TRBJ2-2 | few | TRBD2 | TRBV7-2 | CASSSSGRAHTGELFF | TGTGCCAGCAGCTCCAGCGGGAGGGCCCACACCGGGGAGCTGTTTTTT
TRBJ2-1 | few | - | TRBV25-1 | CASRERNEQFF | TGTGCCAGCCGCGAGAGGAATGAGCAGTTCTTC
TRBJ2-7 | few | - | TRBV7-8 | CASSPGAVYEQYF | TGTGCCAGCAGCCCTGGGGCGGTATACGAGCAGTACTTC
TRBJ2-1 | few | - | TRBV7-2 | CASSLGLSGKVYNEQFF | TGTGCCAGCAGCTTAGGACTATCCGGGAAGGTCTACAATGAGCAGTTCTTC
TRBJ1-2 | - | - | TRBV5-6 | CASSPLTTDFSYGYTF | TGTGCCAGCAGCCCCCTAACCACAGACTTTAGCTATGGCTACACCTTC
TRBJ2-5 | few | TRBD1 | TRBV12-5 | CASGTGTGQETQYF | TGTGCTAGTGGTACCGGGACAGGTCAAGAGACCCAGTACTTC
TRBJ2-1 | few | - | TRBV30 | CAWSPIGGWMNEQFF | TGTGCCTGGAGTCCGATAGGCGGGTGGATGAATGAGCAGTTCTTC
TRBJ1-2 | few | - | TRBV5-1 | CASSLNPSLNYGYTF | TGCGCCAGCAGCTTGAACCCGTCCCTTAACTATGGCTACACCTTC
TRBJ1-1 | - | - | TRBV5-5 | CASSNEDSTEAFF | TGTGCCAGCAGCAACGAGGACAGCACTGAAGCTTTCTTT
TRBJ1-2 | - | - | TRBV7-8 | CASSLAGQPANYGYTF | TGTGCCAGCAGCTTAGCAGGACAGCCAGCTAACTATGGCTACACCTTC
TRBJ2-2 | - | - | TRBV10-3 | CAISHDFGSTGELFF | TGTGCCATCAGCCACGATTTCGGGAGCACCGGGGAGCTGTTTTTT
TRBJ1-1 | - | - | TRBV20-1 | CSARGGRGNTEAFF | TGCAGTGCTAGAGGGGGCCGGGGAAACACTGAAGCTTTCTTT
TRBJ2-5 | - | TRBD1 | TRBV24-1 | CATILWTGIGETQYF | TGTGCCACCATCCTCTGGACAGGGATCGGAGAGACCCAGTACTTC
TRBJ2-1 | - | TRBD2 | TRBV4-3 | CASSQDLVAGYNEQFF | TGCGCCAGCAGCCAAGATTTGGTAGCGGGATACAATGAGCAGTTCTTC
TRBJ2-7 | few | TRBD2 | TRBV20-1 | CSVSGGYEQYF | TGCAGTGTTAGCGGGGGTTACGAGCAGTACTTC
TRBJ2-2 | - | TRBD1 | TRBV6-2/TRBV6-3 | CASSLTGTGLGGHRAGELFF | TGTGCCAGCAGCCTTACCGGGACAGGACTTGGGGGGCACCGAGCCGGGGAGCTGTTTTTT
TRBJ2-1 | - | - | TRBV9 | CASSVASELNYNEQFF | TGTGCCAGCAGCGTAGCTTCGGAGTTAAACTACAATGAGCAGTTCTTC
TRBJ2-1 | - | - | TRBV5-1 | CASRNRGLHNEQFF | TGCGCCAGCAGGAACCGGGGGCTCCACAATGAGCAGTTCTTC
TRBJ2-1 | many | - | TRBV5-1 | CASSLVAGPYNEQFF | TGCGCCAGCAGCTTGGTGGCGGGACCCTACAATGAGCAGTTCTTC
TRBJ1-4 | - | - | TRBV7-2 | CASSLDLNEKLFF | TGTGCCAGCAGCCTGGACTTAAATGAAAAACTGTTTTTT
TRBJ2-5 | few | - | TRBV20-1 | CSAKDLQETQYF | TGCAGTGCTAAAGACTTGCAAGAGACCCAGTACTTC
TRBJ2-5 | few | - | TRBV24-1 | CATSDLPTPPQETQYF | TGTGCCACCAGTGATTTGCCCACCCCCCCACAAGAGACCCAGTACTTC
TRBJ2-5 | few | TRBD2 | TRBV10-2 | CASNPTSPEGTQYF | TGCGCCAGCAACCCGACTAGCCCCGAGGGGACCCAGTACTTC
TRBJ2-5 | - | TRBD2 | TRBV12-3/TRBV12-4 | CASSGLAGGKETQYF | TGTGCCAGCAGTGGGTTAGCGGGAGGGAAAGAGACCCAGTACTTC
TRBJ2-2 | few | TRBD2 | TRBV10-3 | CAISEPGGLNTGELFF | TGTGCCATCAGTGAGCCGGGGGGGCTGAACACCGGGGAGCTGTTTTTT
TRBJ1-3 | once | - | TRBV3-1 | CASSPRRQSSGNTIYF | TGTGCCAGCAGCCCGAGGCGGCAGAGCTCTGGAAACACCATATATTTT
TRBJ2-5 | - | - | TRBV7-9 | CASSLQPQETQYF | TGTGCCAGCAGCTTACAACCCCAAGAGACCCAGTACTTC